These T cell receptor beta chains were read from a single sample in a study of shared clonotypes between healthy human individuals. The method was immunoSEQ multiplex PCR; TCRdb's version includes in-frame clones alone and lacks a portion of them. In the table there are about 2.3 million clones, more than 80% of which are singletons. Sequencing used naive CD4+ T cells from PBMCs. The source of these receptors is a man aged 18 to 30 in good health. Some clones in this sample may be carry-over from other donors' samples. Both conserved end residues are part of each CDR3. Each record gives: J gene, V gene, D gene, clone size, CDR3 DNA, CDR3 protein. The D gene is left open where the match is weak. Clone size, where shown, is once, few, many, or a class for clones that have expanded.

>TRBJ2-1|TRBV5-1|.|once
TGCGCCAGCAGCTTGACATTGACCAATGAGCAGTTCTTC
CASSLTLTNEQFF
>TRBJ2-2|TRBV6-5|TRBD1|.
TGTGCCAGCAGTTCACACAGGACAGGTTGGACCGGGGAGCTGTTTTTT
CASSSHRTGWTGELFF
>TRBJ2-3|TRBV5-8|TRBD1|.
TGTGCCAGCAGCTTGGCAGGGGGCTTAGATACGCAGTATTTT
CASSLAGGLDTQYF
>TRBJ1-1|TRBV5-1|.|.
TGCGCCAGCAGCGTTGGATTCAGAAACACTGAAGCTTTCTTT
CASSVGFRNTEAFF
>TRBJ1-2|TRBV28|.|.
TGTGCCAGCAGCCGGGGGGCGTATGGCTACACCTTC
CASSRGAYGYTF
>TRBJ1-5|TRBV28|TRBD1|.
TGTGCCAGCAGAACAGGGGAGGGAAGCAATCAGCCCCAGCATTTT
CASRTGEGSNQPQHF
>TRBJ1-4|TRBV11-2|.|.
TGTGCCAGCAGCTTTATTAATGAAAAACTGTTTTTT
CASSFINEKLFF
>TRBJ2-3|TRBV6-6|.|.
TGTGCCAGTCTACCGCTAAGCACAGATACGCAGTATTTT
CASLPLSTDTQYF
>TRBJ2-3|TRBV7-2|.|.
TGTGCCAGCAGCGCGGGAATAGATACGCAGTATTTT
CASSAGIDTQYF
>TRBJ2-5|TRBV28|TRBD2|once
TGTGCCAGCAGTCCCCCGGGACTAGCGGTCGACCAAGAGACCCAGTACTTC
CASSPPGLAVDQETQYF
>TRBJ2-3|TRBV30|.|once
TGTGCCTCCAATACCAGGGGGGGTGGCACAGATACGCAGTATTTT
CASNTRGGGTDTQYF
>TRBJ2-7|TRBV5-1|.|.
TGCGCCAGCAGCTTGGCCGGCGGGAAGATCTACGAGCAGTACTTC
CASSLAGGKIYEQYF
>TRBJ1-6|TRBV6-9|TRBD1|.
TGTGCCAGCAGTTATAGGCGACAGGGCGGAAGACCCCTCCACTTT
CASSYRRQGGRPLHF
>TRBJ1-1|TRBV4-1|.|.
TGCGCCAGCAGCCAAGATCCGAGGGGGACTGAAGCTTTCTTT
CASSQDPRGTEAFF
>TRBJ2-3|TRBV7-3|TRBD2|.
TGTGCCAGCAGCCCCCAACTAGCGGCCCGAGATACGCAGTATTTT
CASSPQLAARDTQYF
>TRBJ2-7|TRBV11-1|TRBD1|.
TGTGCCAGCAGCCACGGGACAGGGGGCTACGAGCAGTACTTC
CASSHGTGGYEQYF
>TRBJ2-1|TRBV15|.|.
TGTGCCACCAGCAAAGACCTTCCGGTGTACAATGAGCAGTTCTTC
CATSKDLPVYNEQFF
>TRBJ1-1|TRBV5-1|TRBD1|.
TGCGCCAGCAGCTCACAGGGGGGAGACACTGAAGCTTTCTTT
CASSSQGGDTEAFF
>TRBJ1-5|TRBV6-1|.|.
TGTGCCAGCAGTGAGGTTCGAGACTCATATCAGCCCCAGCATTTT
CASSEVRDSYQPQHF
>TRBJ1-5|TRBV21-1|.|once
TGTGCCAGCACTACTCGCCGACAGGGGCATCAGCCCCAGCATTTT
CASTTRRQGHQPQHF
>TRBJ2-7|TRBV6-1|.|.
TGTGCCAGCCGGCTTAGGGGTAGTTCCTACGAGCAGTACTTC
CASRLRGSSYEQYF
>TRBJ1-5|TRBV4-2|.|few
TGTGCCAGCGGCCTAGGGGGATCCCAGCCCCAGCATTTT
CASGLGGSQPQHF
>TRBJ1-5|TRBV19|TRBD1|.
TGTGCCGCAGGGGGGCTGAACAATCAGCCCCAGCATTTT
CAAGGLNNQPQHF
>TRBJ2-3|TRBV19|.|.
TGTGCCAGTAGCCCAGGGGCAGGGGTTTCCACAGATACGCAGTATTTT
CASSPGAGVSTDTQYF
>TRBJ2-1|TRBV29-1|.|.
TGCAGCGTTGAATTCTCCTACAATGAGCAGTTCTTC
CSVEFSYNEQFF
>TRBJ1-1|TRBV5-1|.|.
TGCGCCAGCAGCTTGCCGACAAGCAACACTGAAGCTTTCTTT
CASSLPTSNTEAFF
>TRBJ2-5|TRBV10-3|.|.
TGTGCCATCAGTGGGACACACCAAGAGACCCAGTACTTC
CAISGTHQETQYF
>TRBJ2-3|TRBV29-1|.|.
TGCAGCGCCACCCCACCCGGCCGGAGCACAGATACGCAGTATTTT
CSATPPGRSTDTQYF
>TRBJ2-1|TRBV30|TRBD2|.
TGTGCCTGGACATCTCGGGGGGGAGGTGAGCAGTTCTTC
CAWTSRGGGEQFF
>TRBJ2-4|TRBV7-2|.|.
TGTGCCAGCAGCTTAGACAGGGACAAAAACATTCAGTACTTC
CASSLDRDKNIQYF
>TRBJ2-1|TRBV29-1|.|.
TGCAGCGTTGTCCCAAGGGGGGGGCGGTTAGCCAATGAGCAGTTCTTC
CSVVPRGGRLANEQFF
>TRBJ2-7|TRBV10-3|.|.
TGTGCCATCAGTGGGGCCTTAGCCAACGAGCAGTACTTC
CAISGALANEQYF
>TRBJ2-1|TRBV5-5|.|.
TGTGCCAGCAGCTTGTCGCAGGGGTCCTACAATGAGCAGTTCTTC
CASSLSQGSYNEQFF
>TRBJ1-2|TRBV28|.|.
TGTGCCAGCAGTTCTGGGGGCGCTCCGGGCTTGCATGGCTACACCTTC
CASSSGGAPGLHGYTF
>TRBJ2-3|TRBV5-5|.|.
TGTGCCAGCACCCTTCGGGTAGTTCTCGCAGATACGCAGTATTTT
CASTLRVVLADTQYF
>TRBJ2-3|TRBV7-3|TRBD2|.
TGTGCCAGCAGTCAATTAGCGGGAGACACAGATACGCAGTATTTT
CASSQLAGDTDTQYF
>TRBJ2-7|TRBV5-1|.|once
TGCGCCAGCAGCTTTGACTTTACCTACGAGCAGTACTTC
CASSFDFTYEQYF
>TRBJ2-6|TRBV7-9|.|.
TGTGCCAGCAGCGCTGGGGCCAACGTCCTGACTTTC
CASSAGANVLTF
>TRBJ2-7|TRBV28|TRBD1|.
TGTGCCAGCAGTTCCCCCGGGACAGGGGGACCCTACGAGCAGTACTTC
CASSSPGTGGPYEQYF
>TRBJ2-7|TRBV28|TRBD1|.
TGTGCCACCACCGACAGGGTGACCCGCGAGCAGTACTTC
CATTDRVTREQYF
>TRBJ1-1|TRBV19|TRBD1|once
TGTGCCAGTAGTATGGTGGGACAGGGCAACACTGAAGCTTTCTTT
CASSMVGQGNTEAFF
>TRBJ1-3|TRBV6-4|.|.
TGTGCCAGCAGCGGACAGAGCTCTGGAAACACCATATATTTT
CASSGQSSGNTIYF
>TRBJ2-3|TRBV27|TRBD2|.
TGTGCCAGCAGCGGGACTAGGAAAGATACGCAGTATTTT
CASSGTRKDTQYF
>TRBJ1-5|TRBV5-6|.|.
TGTGCCAGCAGCCCACAACGGCCGGGGGGGCCCCAGCATTTT
CASSPQRPGGPQHF
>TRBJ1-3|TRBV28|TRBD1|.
TGTGCCAGCAGCTCTGACAGGGACTCTGGAAACACCATATATTTT
CASSSDRDSGNTIYF
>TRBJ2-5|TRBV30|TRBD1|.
TGTGCCTGGAGTGTACGGGGGACAGGACGGAATGTGGAGACCCAGTACTTC
CAWSVRGTGRNVETQYF